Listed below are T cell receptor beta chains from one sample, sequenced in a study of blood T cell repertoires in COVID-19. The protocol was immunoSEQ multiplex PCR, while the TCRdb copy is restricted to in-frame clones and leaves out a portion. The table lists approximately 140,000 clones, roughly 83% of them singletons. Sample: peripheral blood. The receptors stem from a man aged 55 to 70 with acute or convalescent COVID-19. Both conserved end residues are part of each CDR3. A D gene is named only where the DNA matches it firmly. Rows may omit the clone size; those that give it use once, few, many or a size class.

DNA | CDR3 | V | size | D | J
TGTGCCAGCAGCCGCTGGACTAGCGGGACCGCCAAAAACATTCAGTACTTC | CASSRWTSGTAKNIQYF | TRBV7-6 | . | TRBD2 | TRBJ2-4
TGTGCCAGTAGTACTGGACTTTATAGCAATCAGCCCCAGCATTTT | CASSTGLYSNQPQHF | TRBV19 | . | . | TRBJ1-5
TGTGCCACCAGTGATACGGGACAGGGGTTCGATGGCTACACCTTC | CATSDTGQGFDGYTF | TRBV24-1 | few | TRBD1 | TRBJ1-2
TGTGCCAGTAGTCTAGTCATCTCCTACGAGCAGTACTTC | CASSLVISYEQYF | TRBV19 | once | . | TRBJ2-7
TGTGCCAGCAGTGAATTGGGGACAGGGGGTCCCGGGGAGCTGTTTTTT | CASSELGTGGPGELFF | TRBV25-1 | . | TRBD1 | TRBJ2-2
TGCGCCAGCAATTCCGGGACAGGGATTTCACCCCTCCACTTT | CASNSGTGISPLHF | TRBV5-1 | . | TRBD1 | TRBJ1-6
TGTGCCAGCACCAGCAGGGCGAGCTCCTATAATTCACCCCTCCACTTT | CASTSRASSYNSPLHF | TRBV27 | few | . | TRBJ1-6
TGCAGCGCCCGAGGGACAGGGAGAGAGACCCAGTACTTC | CSARGTGRETQYF | TRBV29-1 | . | TRBD1 | TRBJ2-5
TGTGCCAGCAGCGTCGGACTAGCGCAGCATGAGCAGTTCTTC | CASSVGLAQHEQFF | TRBV9 | . | TRBD2 | TRBJ2-1
TGTGCCAGCAGCGTACTAGCGGGGGGAAAAAATGAGCAGTTCTTC | CASSVLAGGKNEQFF | TRBV9 | . | TRBD2 | TRBJ2-1
TGTGCCAGCAGCTTCGGACTAGCGGGATCCGTCCGGGAGCTGTTTTTT | CASSFGLAGSVRELFF | TRBV5-6 | . | TRBD2 | TRBJ2-2
TGCGCCAGCAGCCCCTCCGTGGGGGGCACCGGGGAGCTGTTTTTT | CASSPSVGGTGELFF | TRBV5-1 | . | . | TRBJ2-2
TGTGCCAGCCGGCGGACAGTCGCAACTAATGAAAAACTGTTTTTT | CASRRTVATNEKLFF | TRBV2 | . | . | TRBJ1-4
TGTGCCAGCAGCCATTGGTTGCGGAGCACAGATACGCAGTATTTT | CASSHWLRSTDTQYF | TRBV4-2 | few | . | TRBJ2-3
TGTGCCAGCAGTTTAGACGGACACTCGGTAGAGACCCAGTACTTC | CASSLDGHSVETQYF | TRBV6-5 | . | . | TRBJ2-5
TGTGCCAGCAGCAACAGGGTTGGCACCGGGGAGCTGTTTTTT | CASSNRVGTGELFF | TRBV5-4 | . | . | TRBJ2-2
TGTGCCAGCAGCTTACAGGCGGGTGAAAAACTGTTTTTT | CASSLQAGEKLFF | TRBV11-2 | few | . | TRBJ1-4
TGCAGTGCTAGCCCGGAGAATGAGCAGTTCTTC | CSASPENEQFF | TRBV20-1 | . | . | TRBJ2-1
TGTGCCAGCAGCTTGGTGGGACAGGGGGCGGACATTCAGTACTTC | CASSLVGQGADIQYF | TRBV5-6 | . | TRBD1 | TRBJ2-4
TGTGCCAGTAGTATAGAAGGCGGGCTTGGGGGCTACACCTTC | CASSIEGGLGGYTF | TRBV19 | few | . | TRBJ1-2
TGTGCCAGCAGCCCGCAGGGACTTGGAAACACCATATATTTT | CASSPQGLGNTIYF | TRBV7-8 | . | . | TRBJ1-3
TGTGCCAGCAGCCCGCGGGACCGGGACCCCATGAATACGCAGTATTTT | CASSPRDRDPMNTQYF | TRBV21-1 | . | . | TRBJ2-3
TGTGCCAGCAGCGTACTCTCACAGGATTCATATAATTCACCCCTCCACTTT | CASSVLSQDSYNSPLHF | TRBV9 | . | . | TRBJ1-6